Following are 21 T cell receptor beta chains from one sample sequenced in a study of shared T cell receptors in the human thymus. Sequenced by immunoSEQ multiplex PCR; TCRdb stores in-frame clones only, minus some. The profile shows 500,000 to 750,000 clones, approximately 87% of them singletons. Separately, the same data were catalogued under a study of human thymus T cells.

Sequenced sample: thymocytes. Receptors originate from a boy in the first two years of life with a congenital heart defect.

This clone was seen a handful of times. The chain carries TRBV28 and TRBJ2-7; D is unclear. Germline values: CDR1 MDHEN, CDR2 SYDVKM. The CDR3 has 11 amino acids. The V gene lost 4 bases and the J gene lost 3 bases, with 4 bases spanning the gap. The CDR3 loop reads CASSSLYEQYF. As DNA, the CDR3 is TGTGCCAGCAGTTCTCTCTACGAGCAGTACTTC.

V is TRBV4-3 and J is TRBJ1-3; 8 nucleotides line up with TRBD1. Germline CDR1 reads LGHNA; CDR2 reads YSLEER. The CDR3 is made up of 15 amino acids. With 3 bases clipped from V and 4 bases from J, the junction kept 5 bases outside the gene matches. The CDR3 DNA reads TGCGCCAGCAGCCAGACAGGGGTATGCGGAAACACCATATATTTT. It translates to CASSQTGVCGNTIYF.

This clone appeared once. This chain joins TRBV30 and TRBJ1-6; a weak D match, TRBD1 (5 bases). The V gene's germline CDR1 is GTSNPN and CDR2 SVGIG (reference sequence). The CDR3 extends over 16 amino acids. V lost 0 bases and J 8 bases, leaving 17 bases between the germline ends. The CDR3 bases are TGTGCCTGGAGTGTAGAGTCAGGGCTTTCGCATTCACCCCTCCACTTT. This translates into CAWSVESGLSHSPLHF.

V usage is TRBV7-9 and J usage is TRBJ1-1; 8 nucleotides agree with TRBD1. V shed 1 base and J 4 bases; nucleotides not matched to a gene: 8. Germline V lookup: CDR1 SEHNR, CDR2 FQNEAQ (reference sequence). The CDR3 length is 16 residues. The DNA of the CDR3 is TGTGCCAGCAGCTTAGTTCCCGGACAGGGCGCCACTGAAGCTTTCTTT. Amino acid sequence: CASSLVPGQGATEAFF.

V and J are TRBV4-3 and TRBJ2-1; 10 positions agree with TRBD2. CDR1 LGHNA and CDR2 YSLEER come from the germline V gene. The CDR3 sequence is 19 residues long. The junction had 11 bases not matched to a gene; V was cut back by 0 bases and J by 3 bases. The CDR3 sequence is CASSQDGLWASGGYNEQFF. In nucleotides, the CDR3 is TGCGCCAGCAGCCAAGATGGCCTGTGGGCTAGCGGGGGCTACAATGAGCAGTTCTTC.

V is TRBV4-3 and J is TRBJ2-5, with 8 bases that match TRBD2. The CDR3 covers 15 residues. Germline V gene data show CDR1 as LGHNA and CDR2 as YSLEER. The V segment lost 4 bases and the J segment 5 bases; nucleotides outside the gene matches: 9. The CDR3 DNA is TGCGCCAGCAGCCCCCAGCGGGAGAAGCTGGAGACCCAGTACTTC. Protein: CASSPQREKLETQYF.

This clone was seen once. This chain links TRBV27 with TRBJ2-7, with TRBD1 matching 8 bases. This CDR3 spans 16 amino acids. Germline assignment: CDR1 MNHEY and CDR2 SMNVEV (reference sequence). With V trimmed by 0 bases and J by 2 bases, 6 bases remained unmatched. DNA for the CDR3: TGTGCCAGCAGTTTATCGAACCCCAGGGGGCCCTACGAGCAGTACTTC. Protein product: CASSLSNPRGPYEQYF.

J is TRBJ1-1 and V is TRBV27; D remains unclear. Germline V gene sequence: CDR1 MNHEY, CDR2 SMNVEV (reference sequence). With 6 bases removed from V and 0 bases from J, the gap between germline ends came to 11 bases. This CDR3 comprises 14 residues. Here the CDR3 reads CASRVTNMNTEAFF. The CDR3 bases are TGTGCCAGCAGGGTGACAAACATGAACACTGAAGCTTTCTTT.

The genes are TRBV4-1 and TRBJ1-5; possibly TRBD1 for D (5 bases). The CDR3 totals 17 residues. The V gene lost 0 bases and the J gene lost 9 bases, with 21 bases spanning the gap. CDR1 is MGHRA and CDR2 is YSYEKL in the germline V gene. CDR3 nucleotide sequence: TGCGCCAGCAGCCAAGAGACGGGACTGCATATCGGGCGGCCCCAGCATTTT. This encodes CASSQETGLHIGRPQHF.

The chain recombines TRBV4-3 with TRBJ2-4, with a possible D match to TRBD1 (6 bases). CDR3 size: 16 residues. The V gene's germline CDR1 is LGHNA and CDR2 YSLEER. V was pared by 0 bases and J by 8 bases, with 17 bases between. The DNA for the CDR3 is TGCGCCAGCAGCCAAGATTTGAGGACAGAGTTTGACATTCAGTACTTC. This encodes CASSQDLRTEFDIQYF.

The J gene is TRBJ1-3, the V gene TRBV30, with 9 bases aligning to TRBD1. Germline CDR1 and CDR2: GTSNPN and SVGIG (reference sequence). V dropped 3 bases and J dropped 4; count of bases not matched to a gene: 7. CDR3 size: 15 residues. The CDR3 sequence is CAWRGTGRGGNTIYF. The CDR3 bases are TGTGCCTGGAGGGGGACAGGGAGGGGCGGAAACACCATATATTTT.

The V call is TRBV28, the J call TRBJ2-3; a possible D gene is TRBD2 (6 bases). With 9 bases removed from V and 4 bases from J, the gap between germline ends came to 17 bases. Germline V gene lookup returns CDR1 MDHEN and CDR2 SYDVKM. CDR3 size: 14 residues. CDR3: CASFREDRSDTQYF. The CDR3, as DNA: TGTGCCAGTTTCAGGGAGGATCGTTCAGATACGCAGTATTTT. Filled out from reference TRBV28 and TRBJ2-3, the complete variable domain reads DVKVTQSSRYLVKRTGEKVFLECVQDMDHENMFWYRQDPGLGLRLIYFSYDVKMKEKGDIPEGYSVSREKKERFSLILESASTNQTSMYLCASFREDRSDTQYFGPGTRLTVL.

The CDR3 here is CASREGARLDTQYF. The CDR3 coding sequence is TGTGCCAGTAGAGAGGGGGCGCGTTTGGATACGCAGTATTTT. The rearrangement links TRBV19 to TRBJ2-3; 7 positions match TRBD1. Germline CDR1 reads LNHDA; CDR2 reads SQIVND (reference sequence). The junction had 9 bases not matched to a gene; V was cut back by 6 bases and J by 6 bases. CDR3 length equals 14 residues.

A word on this clone: At one end the junction does not follow the germline gene, possibly because of a read error. The rearrangement links TRBV6-1 to TRBJ2-6; 9 positions agree with TRBD1. The germline V gene has CDR1 MNHNS and CDR2 SASEGT. The CDR3 is made up of 17 amino acids. Here the CDR3 DNA reads TGTGCCAGCAGCGAAGAGGACAGGGGATGGGGGGCCAACGTCCTGACTTTC. It codes for CASSEEDRGWGANVLTF.

The chain employs TRBV4-1 and TRBJ2-7; D is undetermined. The V gene lost 4 bases and the J gene lost 2 bases, with 12 bases spanning the gap. There are 14 residues in the CDR3. Looked up from germline, CDR1 is MGHRA and CDR2 is YSYEKL. The DNA for the CDR3 is TGCGCCAGCAGCCCAGCCTTTAGCACCTACGAGCAGTACTTC. It is translated as CASSPAFSTYEQYF.

V and J are TRBV5-4 and TRBJ1-5; D uncertain. This CDR3 region has 16 residues. V gave up 0 bases and J gave up 6 bases, with 16 bases separating them. Germline CDR1 is SGHNT and CDR2 is YYREEE (reference sequence). CDR3 sequence: CASSLELENAPQPQHF. CDR3 DNA: TGTGCCAGCAGCTTGGAATTGGAGAACGCCCCTCAGCCCCAGCATTTT.

The V gene is TRBV4-2, the J gene TRBJ2-7; the D gene is possibly TRBD2 (6 bases). Germline values: CDR1 LGHNA, CDR2 YNFKEQ. The CDR3 consists of 15 residues. V was pared by 4 bases and J by 5 bases, with 18 bases between. CDR3 region: CASSPVRGSMHEQYF. The CDR3, as DNA: TGTGCCAGCAGCCCGGTCCGGGGGAGCATGCACGAGCAGTACTTC.

The chain has TRBV7-2 and TRBJ1-1; no clear D. The germline V gene encodes CDR1 SGHTA and CDR2 FQGNSA. Trimming shortened V by 2 bases and J by 2 bases, and 9 bases separated the two germline ends. The CDR3 consists of 14 residues. The CDR3 bases are TGTGCCAGCAGCTTAATGACGGGAAACACTGAAGCTTTCTTT. Its protein is CASSLMTGNTEAFF. Using reference TRBV7-2 and TRBJ1-1 for the parts outside the CDR3, the full variable domain is GAGVSQSPSNKVTEKGKDVELRCDPISGHTALYWYRQSLGQGLEFLIYFQGNSAPDKSGLPSDRFSAERTGGSVSTLTIQRTQQEDSAVYLCASSLMTGNTEAFFGQGTRLTVV.

The chain combines TRBV27 with TRBJ2-2; possibly TRBD2 for D (5 bases). CDR3 length: 14 residues. Germline V lookup: CDR1 MNHEY, CDR2 SMNVEV (reference sequence). V was cut by 8 bases and J by 6 bases, with 16 bases left in between. The CDR3 sequence is CASRFKRASGELFF. The CDR3 region has the DNA TGTGCCAGCCGATTCAAGAGGGCCTCCGGGGAGCTGTTTTTT.

This clone was counted only a few times. The chain uses TRBV19 and TRBJ1-3; D remains unclear. This CDR3 region has 13 residues. V was shortened by 6 bases and J by 6 bases, with 12 bases between the two germline ends. Germline CDR1 reads LNHDA; CDR2 reads SQIVND (reference sequence). This CDR3 is CASSPVYLNTIYF. The DNA of the CDR3 is TGTGCCAGTAGCCCCGTCTACTTAAACACCATATATTTT.

The chain carries TRBV5-1 and TRBJ2-7, with 8 bases identical to TRBD1. V gave up 4 bases and J gave up 1 base; unmatched junction bases: 7. Germline-derived CDR1 and CDR2 are SGHRS and YFSETQ. This CDR3 is built from 15 residues. For the CDR3, the DNA is TGCGCCAGCAGCCGAGGACAGGGTTCTTCCTACGAGCAGTACTTC. Protein: CASSRGQGSSYEQYF.